This T cell receptor (beta chain) was sequenced for a study of T cells after posttransplantation cyclophosphamide. General study findings and limits: Skin or GI-infiltrating T cells shared few TRB sequences with blood. Later blood repertoires were often dominated by clones from the donor CD8+ memory compartment.

Cyclophosphamide on days +3 and +4 followed busulfan-fludarabine conditioning and a marrow graft. TCRdb keeps only in-frame clones here, not all; method: immunoSEQ multiplex PCR. The sample was found to contain several thousand clones, and every one recurs. The CDR3 consists of 13 residues. Germline CDR1 is MNHEY and CDR2 is SMNVEV (reference sequence). Trimming at V came to 6 bases and at J to 2 bases, leaving 3 bases not matched to a gene. This clone was observed many times. Its antigen is unknown. This chain connects TRBV27 to TRBJ2-7; 8 bases agree with TRBD1. The TCR originated in a male patient in his fifties or sixties who received an allogeneic stem cell transplant from a related donor and was CMV-positive. Some T cells could come from the graft donor. Sequencing used PBMCs, obtained roughly 340 days after allogeneic stem cell transplant with posttransplant cyclophosphamide. Here the CDR3 reads CASRGQDAYEQYF. The CDR3 nucleotides are TGTGCCAGCAGGGGACAGGACGCCTACGAGCAGTACTTC.